What follows are 20 T cell receptor beta chains derived from one specimen sequenced in a study of T cells in localized non-small cell lung cancer. Generated by immunoSEQ multiplex PCR, the TCRdb table keeps only in-frame clones and is missing some. The sample shows fewer than 15,000 clones, approximately 28% of them seen only once. Material: lung tumor tissue, obtained before any cancer treatment. The receptors stem from a female donor over 55 with stage I lung adenocarcinoma.

The chain links TRBV18 to TRBJ1-5, with 10 bases matching TRBD1. This CDR3 contains 16 residues. Trimming removed 3 bases from V and 9 bases from J; junction bases left unmatched: 11. Germline-derived CDR1 and CDR2 are KGHSH and LQKENI. The CDR3 DNA reads TGTGCCAGCTCACCCCAGGCGACAGGGGGCATGGGGCCCCAGCATTTT. As protein: CASSPQATGGMGPQHF.

The chain has TRBV28 and TRBJ1-2, with 8 bases lining up with TRBD1. Germline CDR1 reads MDHEN; CDR2 reads SYDVKM. V shed 8 bases, J shed 0 bases, and the junction held 5 bases outside the gene matches. The length of the CDR3 is 14 residues. The CDR3 coding sequence is TGTGCCAGCTGGAGGACAGGGACTAACTATGGCTACACCTTC. Protein: CASWRTGTNYGYTF.

The chain couples TRBV18 to TRBJ2-1, with 7 positions matching TRBD1. Germline-derived CDR1 and CDR2 are KGHSH and LQKENI. The CDR3 runs to 15 residues. J was trimmed by 1 base and V by 6 bases; bases with no gene match: 6. The CDR3 is CASSLRGLSYNEQFF. The CDR3 nucleotides are TGTGCCAGCTCGCTTAGGGGGCTTTCCTACAATGAGCAGTTCTTC.

This clone was counted a few times. CDR3 DNA: TGTGCCAGCAGGATACAGGGGGGAGGCACTGAAGCTTTCTTT. Protein sequence: CASRIQGGGTEAFF. The chain is built from TRBV11-3 and TRBJ1-1; 8 nucleotides agree with TRBD1. Germline values: CDR1 SGHNT, CDR2 YENEEA. The CDR3 covers 14 residues. J gave up 4 bases and V 6 bases, and 7 bases lay outside the gene matches.

The chain has TRBV19 and TRBJ2-3, with no clear D. This CDR3 has 17 residues. Trimming pared 3 bases from V and 0 bases from J, leaving 16 bases between. CDR1 LNHDA and CDR2 SQIVND come from the germline V gene (reference sequence). CDR3 sequence: CASSISPNGLSTDTQYF. The CDR3 DNA reads TGTGCCAGTAGTATCTCCCCCAACGGCCTTAGCACAGATACGCAGTATTTT.

This clone occurred a few times. V and J are TRBV6-1 and TRBJ1-1, with D tentatively TRBD1 (5 bases). Germline values: CDR1 MNHNS, CDR2 SASEGT. V was cut by 1 base and J by 11 bases, with 11 bases left in between. CDR3 size: 12 residues. The CDR3 is CASSEGGGWAFF. The CDR3 DNA is TGTGCCAGCAGTGAAGGTGGGGGATGGGCTTTCTTT.

V usage is TRBV30 and J usage is TRBJ1-2; the match to TRBD1 covers 10 bases. The CDR3 spans 19 residues. CDR1 is GTSNPN and CDR2 is SVGIG in the germline V gene (reference sequence). The V and J ends lost 1 base and 2 bases, in that order; junction bases with no gene match: 16. CDR3 loop: CAWSGGSQTGTGANYGYTF. DNA of the CDR3: TGTGCCTGGAGTGGGGGGTCACAAACCGGGACAGGGGCCAACTATGGCTACACCTTC. Supplemented by reference TRBV30 and TRBJ1-2, the full variable domain reads SQTIHQWPATLVQPVGSPLSLECTVEGTSNPNLYWYRQAAGRGLQLLFYSVGIGQISSEVPQNLSASRPQDRQFILSSKKLLLSDSGFYLCAWSGGSQTGTGANYGYTFGSGTRLTVV.

This rearrangement joins TRBV6-8 to TRBJ2-7; TRBD2 matches at 7 bases. CDR1 and CDR2 from the germline V gene are MNHGY and SAAAGT. The junction had 8 bases not matched to a gene; V was cut back by 0 bases and J by 3 bases. The CDR3 has 16 amino acids. DNA of the CDR3: TGTGCCAGCAGTTACTCGTCACAGCGGGACCACTACGAGCAGTACTTC. Translated, it gives CASSYSSQRDHYEQYF.

The chain links TRBV11-3 to TRBJ2-4, with D unresolved. Per germline, CDR1 SGHNT and CDR2 YENEEA. The CDR3 consists of 15 residues. The V gene lost 3 bases and the J gene lost 0 bases, with 9 bases spanning the gap. The CDR3 coding sequence is TGTGCCAGCAGCTTGGAGAGTCGAGCCAAAAACATTCAGTACTTC. Its protein product is CASSLESRAKNIQYF.

The CDR3 here is CASSPPDLNEQFF. The CDR3 DNA reads as TGTGCCAGCTCACCACCGGACTTAAATGAGCAGTTCTTC. The V call is TRBV18, the J call TRBJ2-1; D is possibly TRBD2 (5 bases). Trimming shortened V by 0 bases and J by 7 bases, and 7 bases separated the two germline ends. The CDR3 length is 13 residues. The V gene's germline CDR1 is KGHSH and CDR2 LQKENI.

This clone occurred a few times. CDR3 DNA sequence: TGTGCCAGCAGTAACCCACGGTATGAGCAGTTCTTC. Its protein product is CASSNPRYEQFF. The J gene is TRBJ2-1, the V gene TRBV6-8; D call uncertain. This CDR3 contains 12 residues. Trimming stripped 5 bases from V and 8 bases from J, with 10 bases between. CDR1 and CDR2 from the germline V gene are MNHGY and SAAAGT.

DNA for the CDR3: TGTGCCAGTAGTAGGGGACTAGCGTTCACAGAGACCCAGTACTTC. It encodes CASSRGLAFTETQYF. The genes are TRBV19 and TRBJ2-5; 10 positions agree with TRBD2. This CDR3 is 15 amino acids long. With V trimmed by 4 bases and J by 4 bases, 6 bases remained unmatched. CDR1 LNHDA and CDR2 SQIVND come from the germline V gene (reference sequence).

The V and J genes are TRBV11-3 and TRBJ2-2; D not certain. This CDR3 is built from 14 residues. Trimming took 3 bases from V and 7 from J, leaving 12 bases between them. Looked up from germline, CDR1 is SGHNT and CDR2 is YENEEA. The DNA of the CDR3 is TGTGCCAGCAGCTTGCCAGGCCGCCTCGGGGAGCTGTTTTTT. Its protein is CASSLPGRLGELFF.

The chain has TRBV6-8 and TRBJ1-5, with D unresolved. CDR1 and CDR2 from the germline V gene are MNHGY and SAAAGT. The CDR3 spans 13 residues. Trimming removed 2 bases from V and 6 bases from J, with 8 bases in between. CDR3 sequence reads: CASSYPGGQPQHF. DNA of the CDR3: TGTGCCAGCAGTTACCCAGGCGGTCAGCCCCAGCATTTT.

The V and J genes are TRBV5-1 and TRBJ2-2; 8 bases align to TRBD1. Germline CDR1 and CDR2: SGHRS and YFSETQ. V lost 4 bases, J lost 5 bases, and 4 bases stayed unmatched. The CDR3 runs 14 residues. The CDR3 loop reads CASSLWTGTGELFF. The CDR3 DNA reads as TGCGCCAGCAGCCTCTGGACAGGGACCGGGGAGCTGTTTTTT.

The J gene is TRBJ1-4, the V gene TRBV10-3; no definite D call. The CDR3 is made up of 12 amino acids. V lost 0 bases to trimming and J lost 13 bases, with 9 bases between them. The germline V gene encodes CDR1 ENHRY and CDR2 SYGVKD. The chain's CDR3 is CAISESLGGLFF. In DNA, the CDR3 is TGTGCCATCAGTGAGTCGCTAGGAGGACTGTTTTTT.

The chain couples TRBV18 to TRBJ2-1; TRBD1 matches at 10 bases. V gave up 6 bases and J gave up 7 bases; unmatched junction bases: 12. CDR3 length: 16 residues. Looked up from germline, CDR1 is KGHSH and CDR2 is LQKENI. The CDR3 here is CASSSLSGTGENEQFF. For the CDR3, the DNA is TGTGCCAGCTCTTCCTTATCCGGGACAGGGGAGAATGAGCAGTTCTTC.

The chain has TRBV30 and TRBJ2-3; 7 bases are shared with TRBD2. Germline assignment: CDR1 GTSNPN and CDR2 SVGIG (reference sequence). The V segment lost 8 bases and the J segment 2 bases; nucleotides outside the gene matches: 16. The CDR3 has 16 amino acids. The CDR3 nucleotides read TGTGCCGCCACCCCGGGGCGGCGGGGGTACACAGATACGCAGTATTTT. This sequence encodes CAATPGRRGYTDTQYF. Full variable domain (rest looked up from reference TRBV30 and TRBJ2-3): SQTIHQWPATLVQPVGSPLSLECTVEGTSNPNLYWYRQAAGRGLQLLFYSVGIGQISSEVPQNLSASRPQDRQFILSSKKLLLSDSGFYLCAATPGRRGYTDTQYFGPGTRLTVL.

This sequence joins TRBV29-1 and TRBJ1-2, with 8 bases identical to TRBD1. The CDR3 totals 13 residues. Germline V gives CDR1 SQVTM, CDR2 ANQGSEA. The V and J ends lost 7 bases and 4 bases, in that order; junction bases with no gene match: 8. The CDR3 spells CSAPTGASYGYTF. CDR3 sequence (DNA): TGCAGCGCCCCGACAGGGGCGAGCTATGGCTACACCTTC.

This clone has only a few counts. The rearrangement uses TRBV4-1 and TRBJ1-1, with D tentatively TRBD1 (5 bases). The V gene's germline CDR1 is MGHRA and CDR2 YSYEKL. CDR3 size: 13 residues. The V gene lost 3 bases and the J gene lost 7 bases, with 12 bases spanning the gap. The CDR3 DNA reads TGCGCCAGCAGCCACCGGACAATGGATGAAGCTTTCTTT. It yields the protein CASSHRTMDEAFF.